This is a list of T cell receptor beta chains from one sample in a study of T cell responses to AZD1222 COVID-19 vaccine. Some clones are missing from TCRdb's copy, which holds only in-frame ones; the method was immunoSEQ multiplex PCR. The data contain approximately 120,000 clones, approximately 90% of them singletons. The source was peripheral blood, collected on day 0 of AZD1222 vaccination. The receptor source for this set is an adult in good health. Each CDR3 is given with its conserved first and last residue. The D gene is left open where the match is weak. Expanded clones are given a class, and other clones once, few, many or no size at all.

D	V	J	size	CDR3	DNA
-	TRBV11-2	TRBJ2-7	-	CASSLEEISYEQYF	TGTGCCAGCAGCTTAGAAGAGATCTCCTACGAGCAGTACTTC
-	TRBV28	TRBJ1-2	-	CASSSSPGAYGYTF	TGTGCCAGCAGTTCCTCTCCGGGAGCCTATGGCTACACCTTC
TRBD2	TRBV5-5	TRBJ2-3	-	CASSGTSARTDTQYF	TGTGCCAGCAGCGGCACTAGCGCCCGCACAGATACGCAGTATTTT
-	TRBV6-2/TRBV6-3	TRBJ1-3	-	CASSYLAWSPGNTIYF	TGTGCCAGCAGTTACCTCGCGTGGAGTCCTGGAAACACCATATATTTT
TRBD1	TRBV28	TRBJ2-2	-	CASSSNRGRVTGELFF	TGTGCCAGCAGTTCTAACAGGGGGCGGGTCACCGGGGAGCTGTTTTTT
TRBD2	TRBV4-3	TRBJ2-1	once	CASSQDSRSRSGRANEQFF	TGCGCCAGCAGCCAAGATTCCCGGTCGAGAAGCGGGAGGGCCAATGAGCAGTTCTTC
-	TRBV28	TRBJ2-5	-	CASTLGGRWRETQYF	TGTGCCAGCACACTAGGGGGACGTTGGCGGGAGACCCAGTACTTC
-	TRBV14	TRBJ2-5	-	CASSRRGTGETQYF	TGTGCCAGCAGCCGCAGGGGAACCGGAGAGACCCAGTACTTC
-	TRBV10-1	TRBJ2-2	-	CASSKRGAGELFF	TGCGCCAGCAGTAAAAGGGGTGCCGGGGAGCTGTTTTTT
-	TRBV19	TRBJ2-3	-	CASSARVTDTQYF	TGTGCCAGTAGTGCCAGGGTCACAGATACGCAGTATTTT
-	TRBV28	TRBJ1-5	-	CASISRLGQPQHF	TGTGCCAGCATCTCGCGATTAGGTCAGCCCCAGCATTTT
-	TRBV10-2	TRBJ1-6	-	CASSGGERESPLHF	TGCGCCAGCAGTGGCGGGGAGAGGGAATCACCCCTCCACTTT
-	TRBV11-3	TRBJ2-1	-	CASSQGLPGDEQFF	TGTGCCAGCAGCCAGGGACTCCCGGGGGATGAGCAGTTCTTC
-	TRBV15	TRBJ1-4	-	CATSRDQGEAEKLFF	TGTGCCACCAGCAGAGATCAAGGGGAGGCTGAAAAACTGTTTTTT
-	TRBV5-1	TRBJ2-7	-	CASSPGSLSSYEQYF	TGCGCCAGCAGCCCAGGGAGCCTCTCCTCCTACGAGCAGTACTTC
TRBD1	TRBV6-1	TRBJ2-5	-	CASSESGGTGDETQYF	TGTGCCAGCAGTGAATCCGGAGGGACAGGGGACGAGACCCAGTACTTC
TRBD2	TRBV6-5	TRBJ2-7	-	CASNVASGNYEQYF	TGTGCCAGCAACGTGGCTAGCGGAAACTACGAGCAGTACTTC
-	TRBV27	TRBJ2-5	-	CASSLWVGETQYF	TGTGCCAGCAGTTTATGGGTGGGGGAGACCCAGTACTTC
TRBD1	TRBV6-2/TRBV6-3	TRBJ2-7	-	CASSPDRQVYEQYF	TGTGCCAGCAGCCCGGACAGGCAGGTCTACGAGCAGTACTTC
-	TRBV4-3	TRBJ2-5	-	CASSSSAGSQETQYF	TGCGCCAGCAGCTCGTCCGCGGGATCACAAGAGACCCAGTACTTC
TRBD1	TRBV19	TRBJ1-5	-	CASTGTGLRNQPQHF	TGTGCCAGTACTGGGACAGGGTTGCGCAATCAGCCCCAGCATTTT
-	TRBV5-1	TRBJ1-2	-	CASSLMTSGYGYTF	TGCGCCAGCAGCTTGATGACTTCTGGCTATGGCTACACCTTC
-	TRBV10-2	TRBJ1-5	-	CASSRGDGSNQPQHF	TGCGCCAGCAGTCGGGGTGATGGAAGCAATCAGCCCCAGCATTTT
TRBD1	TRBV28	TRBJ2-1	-	CASSLAGGITYNEQFF	TGTGCCAGCAGTTTAGCAGGGGGCATAACATACAATGAGCAGTTCTTC
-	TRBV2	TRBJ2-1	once	CASSEARGWDEQFF	TGTGCCAGCAGTGAAGCGCGAGGGTGGGATGAGCAGTTCTTC
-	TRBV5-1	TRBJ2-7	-	CASSLTPSSYEQYF	TGCGCCAGCAGCTTGACACCGAGCTCCTACGAGCAGTACTTC
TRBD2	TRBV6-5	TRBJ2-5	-	CASSLTSGQETQYF	TGTGCCAGCAGTTTAACTAGCGGCCAAGAGACCCAGTACTTC
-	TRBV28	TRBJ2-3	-	CASSQSPNGDFTDTQYF	TGTGCCAGCAGCCAATCTCCAAACGGGGATTTCACAGATACGCAGTATTTT
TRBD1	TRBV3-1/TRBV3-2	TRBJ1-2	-	CASRGTGVYGYTF	TGTGCCAGTCGAGGGACAGGGGTATATGGCTACACCTTC
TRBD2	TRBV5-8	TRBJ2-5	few	CASSPGLAANQETQYF	TGTGCCAGCAGCCCTGGACTAGCGGCTAACCAAGAGACCCAGTACTTC
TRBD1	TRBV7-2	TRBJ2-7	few	CASSSTGNSYEQYF	TGTGCCAGCAGCTCGACAGGGAACTCCTACGAGCAGTACTTC
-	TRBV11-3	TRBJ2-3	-	CASSGSSGDTQYF	TGTGCCAGCAGCGGTAGCAGCGGGGATACGCAGTATTTT
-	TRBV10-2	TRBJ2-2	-	CASNRAENTGELFF	TGCGCCAGCAATCGAGCGGAAAACACCGGGGAGCTGTTTTTT
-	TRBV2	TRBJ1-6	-	CASSVTNSPLHF	TGTGCCAGCAGTGTAACCAATTCACCCCTCCACTTT
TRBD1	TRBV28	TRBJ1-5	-	CAIEAGVAGGFQPQHF	TGTGCCATCGAGGCAGGGGTTGCAGGGGGCTTTCAGCCCCAGCATTTT
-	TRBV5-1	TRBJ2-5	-	CASSLGLRLTEETQYF	TGCGCCAGCAGCTTGGGTTTGCGGTTGACAGAAGAGACCCAGTACTTC
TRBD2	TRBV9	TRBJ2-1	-	CASSPRTSGSYNEQFF	TGTGCCAGCAGCCCCCGGACTAGCGGCTCCTACAATGAGCAGTTCTTC
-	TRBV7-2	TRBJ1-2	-	CASSLGYLYGYTF	TGTGCCAGCAGCTTAGGGTACCTCTATGGCTACACCTTC
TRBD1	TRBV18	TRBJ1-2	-	CASSPQLQGQGAYGYTF	TGTGCCAGCTCACCACAATTGCAAGGGCAGGGGGCCTATGGCTACACCTTC
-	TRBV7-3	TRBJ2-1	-	CASSKDPPSASFYNEQFF	TGTGCCAGCAGCAAGGACCCTCCTAGCGCCAGTTTCTACAATGAGCAGTTCTTC
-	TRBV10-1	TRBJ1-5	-	CASSGGENQPQHF	TGCGCCAGCTCCGGGGGTGAGAATCAGCCCCAGCATTTT
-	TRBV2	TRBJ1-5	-	CASSVGQGRNQPQHF	TGTGCCAGCAGTGTGGGCCAGGGCCGCAATCAGCCCCAGCATTTT
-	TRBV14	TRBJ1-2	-	CASSQEGETYGYTF	TGTGCCAGCAGCCAAGAAGGGGAGACCTATGGCTACACCTTC
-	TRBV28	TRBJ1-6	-	CASGTGLGNSPLHF	TGTGCCAGCGGGACGGGACTAGGAAATTCACCCCTCCACTTT
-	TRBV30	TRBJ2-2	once	CAWSVRMGRGTTGELFF	TGTGCCTGGAGTGTACGAATGGGGAGAGGTACCACCGGGGAGCTGTTTTTT
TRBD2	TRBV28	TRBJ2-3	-	CASDGGRTDTQYF	TGTGCCAGTGATGGCGGGAGAACAGATACGCAGTATTTT
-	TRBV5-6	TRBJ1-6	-	CASSLAPGRNGSPLHF	TGTGCCAGCAGCTTGGCCCCAGGGCGGAACGGATCACCCCTCCACTTT
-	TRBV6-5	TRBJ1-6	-	CASSYTANNSPLHF	TGTGCCAGCAGTTACACCGCCAATAATTCACCCCTCCACTTT
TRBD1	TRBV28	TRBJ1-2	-	CASSDGQGYGYTF	TGTGCCAGCAGTGACGGACAGGGCTATGGCTACACCTTC
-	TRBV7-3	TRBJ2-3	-	CASSYTLSTDTQYF	TGTGCCAGCAGCTACACCCTTAGCACAGATACGCAGTATTTT
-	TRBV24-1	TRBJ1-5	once	CATSVLGKPQHF	TGTGCCACCAGTGTTTTAGGTAAGCCCCAGCATTTT
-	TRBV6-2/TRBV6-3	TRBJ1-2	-	CASSYPPPGGYTF	TGTGCCAGCAGTTACCCACCCCCAGGTGGCTACACCTTC
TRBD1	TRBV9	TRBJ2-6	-	CASSETGGLSSGANVLTF	TGTGCCAGCAGCGAGACAGGGGGTTTAAGCTCTGGGGCCAACGTCCTGACTTTC